This T cell receptor (beta chain) comes out of a study of blood T cells in healthy people across ages. Findings and limits, study-wide: It was not possible, with unsorted PBMCs, to conclusively compare naive and antigen-experienced cells. Diversity was higher, and naive CD4+ cells more numerous, in long-lived donors than in aged donors.

After removal of 5 bases from V and 4 bases from J, the junction contained 7 bases not matched to a gene. The CDR3 loop spans 14 amino acids. Germline V lookup: CDR1 SGHNT, CDR2 YENEEA. Healthy individuals of Caucasian origin from Russia, aged roughly 6 to 95, served as donors. Per sample, at least 5 micrograms of total RNA were extracted. In this sample, this clonotype turned up once. The target antigen is unknown. A sample-barcoded 5' primer and a J-beta primer mix were used in a second PCR of roughly 7 to 11 cycles. Using its own MiXCR run on the 5' RACE reads, TCRdb lists one record per CDR3 protein. This table has 780,000 or so distinct CDR3 sequences, roughly 56% appearing once.

The rearrangement links TRBV11-3 to TRBJ1-1; 7 bases map to TRBD1. Sequencing input: blood. The sequence was obtained from a middle-aged man in good health. The CDR3 sequence: CASSLRTGVTEAFF. As DNA, the CDR3 is TGTGCCAGCAGCCTACGGACAGGCGTCACTGAAGCTTTCTTT.